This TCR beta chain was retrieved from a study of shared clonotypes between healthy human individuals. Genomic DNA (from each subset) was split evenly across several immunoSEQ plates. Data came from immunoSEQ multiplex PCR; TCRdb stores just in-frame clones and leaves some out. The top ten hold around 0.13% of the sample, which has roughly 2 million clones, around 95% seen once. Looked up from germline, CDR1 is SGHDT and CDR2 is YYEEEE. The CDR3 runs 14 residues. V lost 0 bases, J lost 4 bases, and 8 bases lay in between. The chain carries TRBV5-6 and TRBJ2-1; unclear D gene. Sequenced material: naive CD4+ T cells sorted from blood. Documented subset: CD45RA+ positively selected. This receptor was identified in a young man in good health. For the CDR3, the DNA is TGTGCCAGCAGCTTGGGTATAGGTTACAATGAGCAGTTCTTC. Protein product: CASSLGIGYNEQFF.